A selection of T cell receptor beta chains follows, all from one sample in a study of CD8+CD57+ T cells in acquired aplastic anemia. Each CDR3 protein gets one entry after TCRdb re-called the reads with MiXCR. The sample has more than 150,000 distinct CDR3 sequences, approximately 44% seen once; the top ten hold 3.2%. Material: sorted CD4+, CD8+, or CD8+CD57+ T cells (not recorded which) from PBMCs. These receptors originate from a human donor with aplastic anemia. Both conserved end residues are part of each CDR3. Each record gives: D gene, J gene, clone size, V gene, CDR3 DNA, CDR3 protein. D genes are given only for firm matches. Size is omitted from some rows. Given values are once, few, many or a class for expanded clones.

d_call: .
j_call: TRBJ2-3
clone_size: many
v_call: TRBV11-3
cdr3_nt: TGTGCCAGCAGCGGTGAGGATACGCAGTATTTT
cdr3_aa: CASSGEDTQYF

d_call: .
j_call: TRBJ2-7
clone_size: few
v_call: TRBV15
cdr3_nt: TGTGCCACCAGCAGAGAGTTGGAAGGGAGCAACGAGCAGTACTTC
cdr3_aa: CATSRELEGSNEQYF

d_call: .
j_call: TRBJ1-1
clone_size: many
v_call: TRBV6-1
cdr3_nt: TGTGCCAGCAGTGAAATCGGCACCCTGAACACTGAAGCTTTCTTT
cdr3_aa: CASSEIGTLNTEAFF

d_call: .
j_call: TRBJ2-2
clone_size: many
v_call: TRBV7-3
cdr3_nt: TGTGCCAGCAGCTCGCCTGGGGTCACCGGGGAGCTGTTTTTT
cdr3_aa: CASSSPGVTGELFF

d_call: TRBD1
j_call: TRBJ1-6
clone_size: .
v_call: TRBV13
cdr3_nt: TGTGCCAGCAACCCTCAGGGGGCAAGATCACCCCTCCACTTT
cdr3_aa: CASNPQGARSPLHF

d_call: .
j_call: TRBJ2-2
clone_size: .
v_call: TRBV5-5
cdr3_nt: TGTGCCAGCAGTCCGAACAGGGTGGGCACCGGGGAGCTGTTTTTT
cdr3_aa: CASSPNRVGTGELFF

d_call: .
j_call: TRBJ2-2
clone_size: .
v_call: TRBV18
cdr3_nt: TGTGCCAGCTCATCTAGCACAGGGACCGGGGAGCTGTTTTTT
cdr3_aa: CASSSSTGTGELFF

d_call: .
j_call: TRBJ1-1
clone_size: many
v_call: TRBV12-3/TRBV12-4
cdr3_nt: TGTGCCAGCAGTGGGGGACAAAGGAACACTGAAGCTTTCTTT
cdr3_aa: CASSGGQRNTEAFF

d_call: .
j_call: TRBJ1-1
clone_size: many
v_call: TRBV7-3
cdr3_nt: TGTGCCAGCAGCCAACAGGGTGGTGGGACTGAAGCTTTCTTT
cdr3_aa: CASSQQGGGTEAFF

d_call: .
j_call: TRBJ1-1
clone_size: .
v_call: TRBV28
cdr3_nt: TGTGCCAGCAGTTTAACAGGTGAAGCTTTCTTT
cdr3_aa: CASSLTGEAFF

d_call: TRBD2
j_call: TRBJ2-1
clone_size: .
v_call: TRBV20-1
cdr3_nt: TGCAGTGCTAGAAAGGGGACTAGCGGTTCGTCGGGGCAGTTCTTC
cdr3_aa: CSARKGTSGSSGQFF

d_call: TRBD1
j_call: TRBJ2-2
clone_size: many
v_call: TRBV7-2
cdr3_nt: TGTGCCAGCAGCCCGACAGGGCGCAGCACCGGGGAGCTGTTTTTT
cdr3_aa: CASSPTGRSTGELFF

d_call: .
j_call: TRBJ1-1
clone_size: many
v_call: TRBV29-1
cdr3_nt: TGCAGCGTTCAACAGGGCGGGTTGGTCACTGAAGCTTTCTTT
cdr3_aa: CSVQQGGLVTEAFF

d_call: TRBD1
j_call: TRBJ2-5
clone_size: many
v_call: TRBV5-6
cdr3_nt: TGTGCCAGCAGCTCGGGACAGCTGGAGACCCAGTACTTC
cdr3_aa: CASSSGQLETQYF

d_call: TRBD1
j_call: TRBJ2-1
clone_size: many
v_call: TRBV19
cdr3_nt: TGTGCCAGTAGTCTCTCGGGGGACAGGGTAACCTACAATGAGCAGTTCTTC
cdr3_aa: CASSLSGDRVTYNEQFF

d_call: .
j_call: TRBJ2-2
clone_size: .
v_call: TRBV9
cdr3_nt: TGTGCCAGCAGCGTAGAAATTGGGGAGCTGTTTTTT
cdr3_aa: CASSVEIGELFF

d_call: .
j_call: TRBJ2-3
clone_size: many
v_call: TRBV4-3
cdr3_nt: TGCGCCAGCAGCCAAGGGCCAGTCCCAGATACGCAGTATTTT
cdr3_aa: CASSQGPVPDTQYF

d_call: .
j_call: TRBJ1-6
clone_size: many
v_call: TRBV6-1
cdr3_nt: TGTGCCAGCAGGTCACGGGATAATTCACCCCTCCACTTT
cdr3_aa: CASRSRDNSPLHF

d_call: TRBD2
j_call: TRBJ2-3
clone_size: .
v_call: TRBV11-2
cdr3_nt: TGTGCCAGCCGACCAACTAGCGGGGGGGCAGATGCGCAGTATTTT
cdr3_aa: CASRPTSGGADAQYF

d_call: .
j_call: TRBJ1-5
clone_size: .
v_call: TRBV15
cdr3_nt: TGTGCCACCAGGAAGGGTGATAATCAGCCCCAGCATTTT
cdr3_aa: CATRKGDNQPQHF

d_call: TRBD1
j_call: TRBJ2-7
clone_size: .
v_call: TRBV14
cdr3_nt: TGTGCCAGCAGCCAAAGACAGGGGATCGGCACCGGGGAGCTGTACTTC
cdr3_aa: CASSQRQGIGTGELYF

d_call: TRBD1
j_call: TRBJ2-7
clone_size: .
v_call: TRBV2
cdr3_nt: TGTGCCAGCAGTTGGGGACAGGGGAACGGGGAGCAGTACTTC
cdr3_aa: CASSWGQGNGEQYF

d_call: .
j_call: TRBJ1-1
clone_size: .
v_call: TRBV24-1
cdr3_nt: TGTGCCACCAGTGATTACGAAGGACCCTCTATCTTT
cdr3_aa: CATSDYEGPSIF

d_call: TRBD1
j_call: TRBJ1-4
clone_size: .
v_call: TRBV2
cdr3_nt: TGTGCCAGCAGTCTCCGGGGACAGGGGGCCGGAGAAAAACTGTTTTTT
cdr3_aa: CASSLRGQGAGEKLFF

d_call: TRBD1
j_call: TRBJ1-6
clone_size: .
v_call: TRBV7-2
cdr3_nt: TGTGCCAGCAGCTTGACAGGGCTCTATAATTCACCCCTCCACTTT
cdr3_aa: CASSLTGLYNSPLHF

d_call: TRBD1
j_call: TRBJ1-2
clone_size: .
v_call: TRBV24-1
cdr3_nt: TGTGCCACTCAGGGACAGGGCCCTAACTATGGCTACACCTTC
cdr3_aa: CATQGQGPNYGYTF

d_call: TRBD2
j_call: TRBJ2-1
clone_size: .
v_call: TRBV10-3
cdr3_nt: TGTGCCATCATGGCTAGCGGGGGGAGGAATGAGCAGTTCTTC
cdr3_aa: CAIMASGGRNEQFF

d_call: .
j_call: TRBJ2-5
clone_size: many
v_call: TRBV5-6
cdr3_nt: TGTGCCAGCAGCTTGGCCAATGGGGAGACCCAGTACTTC
cdr3_aa: CASSLANGETQYF

d_call: .
j_call: TRBJ2-3
clone_size: once
v_call: TRBV2
cdr3_nt: TGTGCCAGCACTGCAGCCTATTTCACAGATACGCAGTATTTT
cdr3_aa: CASTAAYFTDTQYF

d_call: .
j_call: TRBJ2-7
clone_size: .
v_call: TRBV9
cdr3_nt: TGTGCCAGCAGCGAGGGGGGGGACGGGAGCTCCTACGAGCAGTACTTC
cdr3_aa: CASSEGGDGSSYEQYF

d_call: .
j_call: TRBJ1-6
clone_size: .
v_call: TRBV7-2
cdr3_nt: TGTGCCATCAGTGATCAGGGCAATTCACCCCTCCACTTT
cdr3_aa: CAISDQGNSPLHF

d_call: .
j_call: TRBJ2-5
clone_size: once
v_call: TRBV29-1
cdr3_nt: TGCAGCGTTGGGGGGCGGGGAGAGACCCAGTACTTC
cdr3_aa: CSVGGRGETQYF

d_call: .
j_call: TRBJ1-5
clone_size: many
v_call: TRBV12-5
cdr3_nt: TGTGCTAGTGGTTTCCTGGGCAATCAGCCCCAGCATTTT
cdr3_aa: CASGFLGNQPQHF